This T cell receptor beta chain was captured by sequencing in a study of blood T cell repertoires in COVID-19. About the study: The origin of the acute and convalescent COVID-19 samples was the United States, Italy and Spain. From T cells, B-cell-depleted T cells, or PBMCs came the material, which was cDNA or gDNA.

Authors' data handling: Amplification from reference gene primers served as the basis for estimated nucleated cell counts. TCRdb's copy holds only in-frame clones and misses some; the assay was immunoSEQ multiplex PCR. The V and J calls and the clone size are those of that table, but D and trimming were determined from the DNA. The data contain about 200,000 clones, approximately 87% of them seen just once; the ten biggest clones take up roughly 6.4%. Germline V gives CDR1 SGHTA, CDR2 FQGTGA. The J segment lost 6 bases and the V segment lost 4 bases, leaving 1 base of the junction unmatched. This CDR3 is built from 13 residues.

The V call is TRBV7-3, the J call TRBJ2-3; 10 bases map to TRBD2. Sequences were obtained from peripheral blood. This clonotype originated in a man between 60 and 75 years old who had recovered from COVID-19. CDR3 DNA: TGTGCCAGCAGCTGGACTAGCGGTGATACGCAGTATTTT. Its translation is CASSWTSGDTQYF.